This is a list of T cell receptor beta chains from one sample in a study of technical replicates of blood from a handful of donors. Only in-frame clones appear in the TCRdb table, and some are missing; sequencing was by immunoSEQ multiplex PCR. The table includes roughly 14,000 clones, approximately 83% detected once. Sequenced: PBMCs. Receptors originate from a human donor in good health. Both conserved end residues are part of each CDR3. D genes are given only for firm matches. Not all rows give a size; the values are once, few, many and, for expanded clones, a class.

CDR3 length: 13
V gene: TRBV2
D gene: -
clone size: few
J gene: TRBJ2-7
CDR3 DNA: TGTGCCAGCAGCCAACAGGGACCCTACGAGCAGTACTTC
CDR3 protein: CASSQQGPYEQYF

CDR3 length: 17
V gene: TRBV4-1
D gene: TRBD1
clone size: -
J gene: TRBJ2-6
CDR3 DNA: TGCGCCAGCAGCCAAGGGGACAGGGGGCCTGGGGCCAACGTCCTGACTTTC
CDR3 protein: CASSQGDRGPGANVLTF

CDR3 length: 11
V gene: TRBV20-1
D gene: -
clone size: -
J gene: TRBJ2-7
CDR3 DNA: TGCAGTGTGGGCAGCTCCTACGAGCAGTACTTC
CDR3 protein: CSVGSSYEQYF

CDR3 length: 15
V gene: TRBV25-1
D gene: -
clone size: -
J gene: TRBJ2-7
CDR3 DNA: TGTGCCAGCAGTGGACGGGACATCCTGGGGTACGAGCAGTACTTC
CDR3 protein: CASSGRDILGYEQYF

CDR3 length: 14
V gene: TRBV2
D gene: -
clone size: -
J gene: TRBJ2-1
CDR3 DNA: TGTGCCAGCAGTGTGGGCCGTACCGACAATGAGCAGTTCTTC
CDR3 protein: CASSVGRTDNEQFF

CDR3 length: 13
V gene: TRBV30
D gene: TRBD1
clone size: once
J gene: TRBJ2-7
CDR3 DNA: TGTGCCGGATCCGGGACAGGGAGGTCCGAGCAGTACTTC
CDR3 protein: CAGSGTGRSEQYF

CDR3 length: 14
V gene: TRBV6-5
D gene: TRBD1
clone size: few
J gene: TRBJ2-3
CDR3 DNA: TGTGCCAGCAGAGGGACAGGCCTCGAAGGTACGCAGTATTTT
CDR3 protein: CASRGTGLEGTQYF

CDR3 length: 16
V gene: TRBV7-9
D gene: TRBD2
clone size: -
J gene: TRBJ2-1
CDR3 DNA: TGTGCCAGCAGCGCAACCGGGACTAGCGGGGACAATGAGCAGTTCTTC
CDR3 protein: CASSATGTSGDNEQFF

CDR3 length: 14
V gene: TRBV19
D gene: -
clone size: once
J gene: TRBJ2-4
CDR3 DNA: TGTGCCAGTAGTATTCCGAGGGCCAAAAACATTCAGTACTTC
CDR3 protein: CASSIPRAKNIQYF

CDR3 length: 16
V gene: TRBV30
D gene: TRBD2
clone size: -
J gene: TRBJ2-1
CDR3 DNA: TGTGCCTGGAGTGGACTAGCGGGAGGATGGGGCAATGAGCAGTTCTTC
CDR3 protein: CAWSGLAGGWGNEQFF

CDR3 length: 14
V gene: TRBV30
D gene: -
clone size: -
J gene: TRBJ2-7
CDR3 DNA: TGTGCCTGGAGTGTCAGCGCTGCGGTAAACGAGCAGTACTTC
CDR3 protein: CAWSVSAAVNEQYF

CDR3 length: 13
V gene: TRBV27
D gene: -
clone size: once
J gene: TRBJ2-7
CDR3 DNA: TGTGCCAGCAGTCTCACAGGGCCCCTCGAGCAGTACTTC
CDR3 protein: CASSLTGPLEQYF

CDR3 length: 17
V gene: TRBV12-5
D gene: TRBD2
clone size: -
J gene: TRBJ2-1
CDR3 DNA: TGTGCTAGTGGTTTGGTGCTCGGGACTAGCAGATACAATGAGCAGTTCTTC
CDR3 protein: CASGLVLGTSRYNEQFF

CDR3 length: 14
V gene: TRBV28
D gene: TRBD1
clone size: -
J gene: TRBJ1-4
CDR3 DNA: TGTGCCTGGGGCTCGGGACAGGGGTTTGAAAAACTGTTTTTT
CDR3 protein: CAWGSGQGFEKLFF

CDR3 length: 16
V gene: TRBV10-3
D gene: -
clone size: -
J gene: TRBJ2-6
CDR3 DNA: TGTGCCATCAGTGATCCGAGGGTTTCCGGGGCCAACGTCCTGACTTTC
CDR3 protein: CAISDPRVSGANVLTF

CDR3 length: 17
V gene: TRBV29-1
D gene: TRBD2
clone size: few
J gene: TRBJ2-7
CDR3 DNA: TGCAGCGTTGAAGACCCGGGACTAGCGGGAGGGCGAATCGAGCAGTACTTC
CDR3 protein: CSVEDPGLAGGRIEQYF

CDR3 length: 13
V gene: TRBV7-3
D gene: -
clone size: -
J gene: TRBJ2-1
CDR3 DNA: TGTGCCAGCAGCTTACTAGTAGATGGTGAGCAGTTCTTC
CDR3 protein: CASSLLVDGEQFF

CDR3 length: 12
V gene: TRBV28
D gene: -
clone size: -
J gene: TRBJ1-1
CDR3 DNA: TGTGCCAGCAACCGCCCGGAGGTTGAAGCTTTCTTT
CDR3 protein: CASNRPEVEAFF

CDR3 length: 14
V gene: TRBV7-8
D gene: -
clone size: -
J gene: TRBJ2-7
CDR3 DNA: TGTGCCAGCAGCCCTTTGCTTGGAGGTACCGAGCAGTACTTC
CDR3 protein: CASSPLLGGTEQYF

CDR3 length: 17
V gene: TRBV4-2
D gene: -
clone size: -
J gene: TRBJ2-1
CDR3 DNA: TGTGCCAGCAGCCCGGTTATGTCTGCCATCTCCTACAATGAGCAGTTCTTC
CDR3 protein: CASSPVMSAISYNEQFF

CDR3 length: 12
V gene: TRBV7-2
D gene: -
clone size: -
J gene: TRBJ2-2
CDR3 DNA: TGTGCCAGCAGGGGAGGTACCGGGGAGCTGTTTTTT
CDR3 protein: CASRGGTGELFF

CDR3 length: 14
V gene: TRBV2
D gene: -
clone size: -
J gene: TRBJ2-7
CDR3 DNA: TGTGCCAGCAGTGATCGTAATCGAGCCTACGAGCAGTACTTC
CDR3 protein: CASSDRNRAYEQYF

CDR3 length: 14
V gene: TRBV30
D gene: TRBD2
clone size: -
J gene: TRBJ2-7
CDR3 DNA: TGTGCCTGGAGGCTGGCGGGGGGACGGGACGAGCAGTACTTC
CDR3 protein: CAWRLAGGRDEQYF

CDR3 length: 10
V gene: TRBV12-5
D gene: -
clone size: -
J gene: TRBJ1-1
CDR3 DNA: TGTGCTAGTGGTTTGGTCCCGAGTATCTTT
CDR3 protein: CASGLVPSIF

CDR3 length: 14
V gene: TRBV30
D gene: TRBD2
clone size: few
J gene: TRBJ2-7
CDR3 DNA: TGTGCCACTACCTCTAGCGGGAGGGATTACGAGCAGTACTTC
CDR3 protein: CATTSSGRDYEQYF

CDR3 length: 14
V gene: TRBV27
D gene: -
clone size: -
J gene: TRBJ1-1
CDR3 DNA: TGTGCCAGCAGTACTGACACAATGAACACTGAAGCTTTCTTT
CDR3 protein: CASSTDTMNTEAFF

CDR3 length: 17
V gene: TRBV27
D gene: TRBD1
clone size: -
J gene: TRBJ1-4
CDR3 DNA: TGTGCCAGCAGTTTGGGTCAGGGGGCGGAAAGATCTGAAAAACTGTTTTTT
CDR3 protein: CASSLGQGAERSEKLFF

CDR3 length: 17
V gene: TRBV2
D gene: TRBD1
clone size: -
J gene: TRBJ1-5
CDR3 DNA: TGTGCCAGCACGGGGGCAGGGGGGTGGGGTAGCAATCAGCCCCAGCATTTT
CDR3 protein: CASTGAGGWGSNQPQHF

CDR3 length: 17
V gene: TRBV6-4
D gene: -
clone size: -
J gene: TRBJ1-3
CDR3 DNA: TGTGCCAGCAGTGACTCGCCGGGTTTGCTCTCTGGAAACACCATATATTTT
CDR3 protein: CASSDSPGLLSGNTIYF

CDR3 length: 13
V gene: TRBV19
D gene: TRBD2
clone size: -
J gene: TRBJ2-7
CDR3 DNA: TGTGCCAGTCGGGGACTAGAATCCGGGGAGCAGTACTTC
CDR3 protein: CASRGLESGEQYF

CDR3 length: 15
V gene: TRBV27
D gene: TRBD1
clone size: once
J gene: TRBJ2-7
CDR3 DNA: TGTGCCAGCAGTTCCCTCGGACAGGGGGCCTACGAGCAGTACTTC
CDR3 protein: CASSSLGQGAYEQYF

CDR3 length: 15
V gene: TRBV27
D gene: -
clone size: -
J gene: TRBJ2-1
CDR3 DNA: TGTGCCAGCAGTCCCCGGGACACCCCTTACAATGAGCAGTTCTTC
CDR3 protein: CASSPRDTPYNEQFF

CDR3 length: 18
V gene: TRBV7-8
D gene: TRBD1
clone size: -
J gene: TRBJ1-5
CDR3 DNA: TGTGCCAGCAGCCCGCTGGCAAGCCGACAGGGGGCAGTTCAGCCCCAGCATTTT
CDR3 protein: CASSPLASRQGAVQPQHF

CDR3 length: 17
V gene: TRBV10-1
D gene: -
clone size: -
J gene: TRBJ2-6
CDR3 DNA: TGCGCCAGCAGTGAAAGGGGTGGAGGGGCTGGGGCCAACGTCCTGACTTTC
CDR3 protein: CASSERGGGAGANVLTF

CDR3 length: 16
V gene: TRBV19
D gene: TRBD2
clone size: -
J gene: TRBJ2-2
CDR3 DNA: TGTGCCAGTAGTAGGCTAGCGGGGATGAACACCGGGGAGCTGTTTTTT
CDR3 protein: CASSRLAGMNTGELFF

CDR3 length: 13
V gene: TRBV10-1
D gene: -
clone size: -
J gene: TRBJ2-7
CDR3 DNA: TGCGCCAGCAGTGAAAGGCGGGACTACGAGCAGTACTTC
CDR3 protein: CASSERRDYEQYF

CDR3 length: 17
V gene: TRBV15
D gene: -
clone size: -
J gene: TRBJ2-7
CDR3 DNA: TGTGCCACCAGCCTAGATCGGATATGGACAGCCCCATACGAGCAGTACTTC
CDR3 protein: CATSLDRIWTAPYEQYF

CDR3 length: 13
V gene: TRBV7-7
D gene: -
clone size: -
J gene: TRBJ2-5
CDR3 DNA: TGTGCCAGCAGCTTACAGGGCCAAGAGACCCAGTACTTC
CDR3 protein: CASSLQGQETQYF

CDR3 length: 14
V gene: TRBV6-5
D gene: -
clone size: few
J gene: TRBJ2-7
CDR3 DNA: TGTGCCAGCAGCCTTCTTCCGGACAGCTACGAGCAGTACTTC
CDR3 protein: CASSLLPDSYEQYF

CDR3 length: 12
V gene: TRBV5-5
D gene: -
clone size: -
J gene: TRBJ1-1
CDR3 DNA: TGTGCCAGCAGCTTTCAGGGGATGGATGCTTTCTTT
CDR3 protein: CASSFQGMDAFF

CDR3 length: 16
V gene: TRBV11-1
D gene: -
clone size: -
J gene: TRBJ2-1
CDR3 DNA: TGTGCCAGCAGCTTAGCCGGGACTGGAATAAACAATGAGCAGTTCTTC
CDR3 protein: CASSLAGTGINNEQFF